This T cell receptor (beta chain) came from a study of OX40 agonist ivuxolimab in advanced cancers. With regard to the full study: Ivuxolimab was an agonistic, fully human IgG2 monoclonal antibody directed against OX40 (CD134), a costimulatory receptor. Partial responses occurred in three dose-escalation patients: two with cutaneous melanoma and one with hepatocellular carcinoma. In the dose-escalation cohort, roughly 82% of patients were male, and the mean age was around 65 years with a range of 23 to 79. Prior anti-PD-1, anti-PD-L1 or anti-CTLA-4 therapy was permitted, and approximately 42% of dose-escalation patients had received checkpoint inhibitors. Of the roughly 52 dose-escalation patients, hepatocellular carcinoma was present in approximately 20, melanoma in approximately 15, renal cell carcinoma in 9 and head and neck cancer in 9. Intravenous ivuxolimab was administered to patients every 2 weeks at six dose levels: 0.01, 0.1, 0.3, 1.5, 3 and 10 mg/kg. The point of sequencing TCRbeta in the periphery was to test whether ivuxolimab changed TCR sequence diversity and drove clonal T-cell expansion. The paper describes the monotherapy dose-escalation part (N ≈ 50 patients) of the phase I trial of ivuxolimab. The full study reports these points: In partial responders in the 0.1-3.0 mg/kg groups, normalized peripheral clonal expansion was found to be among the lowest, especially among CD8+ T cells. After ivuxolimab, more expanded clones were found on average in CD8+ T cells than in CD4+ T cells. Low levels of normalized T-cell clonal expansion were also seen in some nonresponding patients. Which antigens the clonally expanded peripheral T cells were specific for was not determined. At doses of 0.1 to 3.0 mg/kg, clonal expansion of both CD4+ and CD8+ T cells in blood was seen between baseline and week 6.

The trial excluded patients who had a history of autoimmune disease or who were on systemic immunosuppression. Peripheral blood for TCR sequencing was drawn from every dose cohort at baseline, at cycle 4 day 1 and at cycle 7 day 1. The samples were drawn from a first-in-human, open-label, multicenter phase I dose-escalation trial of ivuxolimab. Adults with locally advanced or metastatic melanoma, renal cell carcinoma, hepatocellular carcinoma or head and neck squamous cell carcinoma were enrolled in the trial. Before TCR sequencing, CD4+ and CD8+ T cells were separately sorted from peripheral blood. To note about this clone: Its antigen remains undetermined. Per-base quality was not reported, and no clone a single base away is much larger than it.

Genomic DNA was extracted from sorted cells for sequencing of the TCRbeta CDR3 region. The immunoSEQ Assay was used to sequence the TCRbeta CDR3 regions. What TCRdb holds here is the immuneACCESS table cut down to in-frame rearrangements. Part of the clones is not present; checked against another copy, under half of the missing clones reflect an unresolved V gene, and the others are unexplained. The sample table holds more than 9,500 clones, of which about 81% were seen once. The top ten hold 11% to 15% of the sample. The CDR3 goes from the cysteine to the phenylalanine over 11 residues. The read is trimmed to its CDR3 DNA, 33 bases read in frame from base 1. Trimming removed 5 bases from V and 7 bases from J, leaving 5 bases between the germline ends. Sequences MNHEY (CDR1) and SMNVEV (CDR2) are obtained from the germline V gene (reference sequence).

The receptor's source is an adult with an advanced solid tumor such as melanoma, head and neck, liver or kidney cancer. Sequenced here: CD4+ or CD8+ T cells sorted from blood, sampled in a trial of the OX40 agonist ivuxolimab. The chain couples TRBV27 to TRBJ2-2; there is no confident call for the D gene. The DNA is TGTGCCAGCAGTGCAGGCGGGGAGCTGTTTTTT. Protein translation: CASSAGGELFF.